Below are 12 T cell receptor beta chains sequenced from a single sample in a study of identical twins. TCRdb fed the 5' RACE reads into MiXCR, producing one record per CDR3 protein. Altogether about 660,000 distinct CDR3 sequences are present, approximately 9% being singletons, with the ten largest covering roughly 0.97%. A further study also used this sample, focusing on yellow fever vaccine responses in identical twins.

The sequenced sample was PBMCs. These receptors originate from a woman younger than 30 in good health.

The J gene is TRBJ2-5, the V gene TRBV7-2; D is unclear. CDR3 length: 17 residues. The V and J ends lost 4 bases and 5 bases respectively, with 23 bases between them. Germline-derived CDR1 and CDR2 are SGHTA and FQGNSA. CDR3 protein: CASSSTSGRLGVETQYF. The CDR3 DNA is TGTGCCAGCAGCTCCACTTCCGGACGCTTAGGAGTGGAGACCCAGTACTTC.

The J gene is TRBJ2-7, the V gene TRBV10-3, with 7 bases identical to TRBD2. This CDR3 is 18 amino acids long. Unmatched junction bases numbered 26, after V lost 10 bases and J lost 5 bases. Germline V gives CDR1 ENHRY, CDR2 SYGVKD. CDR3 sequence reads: CAKPEGRVAGFRNDEQYF. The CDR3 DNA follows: TGTGCCAAGCCCGAGGGGAGGGTAGCGGGTTTTCGAAACGACGAGCAGTACTTC.

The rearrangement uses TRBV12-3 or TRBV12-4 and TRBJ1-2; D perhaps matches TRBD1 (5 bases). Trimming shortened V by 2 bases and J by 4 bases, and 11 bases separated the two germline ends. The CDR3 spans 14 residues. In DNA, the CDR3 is TGTGCCAGCAGTTTACAGGGAACTGGCTATGGCTACACCTTC. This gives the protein CASSLQGTGYGYTF.

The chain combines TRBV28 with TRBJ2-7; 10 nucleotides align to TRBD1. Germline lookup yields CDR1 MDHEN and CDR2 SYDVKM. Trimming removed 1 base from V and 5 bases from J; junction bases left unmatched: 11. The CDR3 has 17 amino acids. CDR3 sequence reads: CASSLYRSGQGTDEQYF. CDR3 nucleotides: TGTGCCAGCAGTTTATATCGATCGGGACAGGGGACAGACGAGCAGTACTTC.

CDR3 in amino acids: CASGGPGLAGGPRDTQYF. Here the CDR3 DNA reads TGTGCCAGCGGAGGGCCAGGGCTAGCGGGGGGGCCCAGAGATACGCAGTATTTT. V is TRBV5-6 and J is TRBJ2-3; TRBD2 aligns across 12 bases. The V and J ends lost 7 bases and 5 bases, in that order; junction bases with no gene match: 17. Looked up from germline, CDR1 is SGHDT and CDR2 is YYEEEE. There are 18 residues in the CDR3. Full variable domain (rest looked up from reference TRBV5-6 and TRBJ2-3): DAGVTQSPTHLIKTRGQQVTLRCSPKSGHDTVSWYQQALGQGPQFIFQYYEEEERQRGNFPDRFSGHQFPNYSSELNVNALLLGDSALYLCASGGPGLAGGPRDTQYFGPGTRLTVL.

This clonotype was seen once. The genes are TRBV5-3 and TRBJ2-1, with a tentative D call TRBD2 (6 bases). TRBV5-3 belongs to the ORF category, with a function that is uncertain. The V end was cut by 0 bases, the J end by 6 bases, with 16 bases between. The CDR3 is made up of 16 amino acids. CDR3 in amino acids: CARSLGFTSFGNEQFF. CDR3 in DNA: TGTGCCAGAAGCTTGGGCTTCACTAGCTTTGGCAATGAGCAGTTCTTC.

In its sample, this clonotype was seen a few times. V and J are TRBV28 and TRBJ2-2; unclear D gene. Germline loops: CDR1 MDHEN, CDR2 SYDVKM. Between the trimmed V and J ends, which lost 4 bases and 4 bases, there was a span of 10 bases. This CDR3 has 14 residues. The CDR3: CASSYQAGTGELFF. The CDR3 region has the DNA TGTGCCAGCAGTTATCAGGCTGGCACCGGGGAGCTGTTTTTT.

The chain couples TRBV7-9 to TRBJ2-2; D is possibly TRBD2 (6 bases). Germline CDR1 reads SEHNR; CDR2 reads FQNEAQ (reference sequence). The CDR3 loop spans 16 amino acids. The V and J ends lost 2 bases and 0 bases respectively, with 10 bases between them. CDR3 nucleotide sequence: TGTGCCAGCAGCTTATGGGGGGACCCGAACACCGGGGAGCTGTTTTTT. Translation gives CASSLWGDPNTGELFF. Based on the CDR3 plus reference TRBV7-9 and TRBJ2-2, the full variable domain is DTGVSQNPRHKITKRGQNVTFRCDPISEHNRLYWYRQTLGQGPEFLTYFQNEAQLEKSRLLSDRFSAERPKGSFSTLEIQRTEQGDSAMYLCASSLWGDPNTGELFFGEGSRLTVL.

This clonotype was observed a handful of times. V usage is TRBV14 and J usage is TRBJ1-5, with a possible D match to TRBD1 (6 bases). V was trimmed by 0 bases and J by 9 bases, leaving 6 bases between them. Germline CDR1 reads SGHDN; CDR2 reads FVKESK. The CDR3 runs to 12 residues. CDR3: CASSQETGPQHF. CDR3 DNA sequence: TGTGCCAGCAGCCAAGAGACAGGGCCCCAGCATTTT.

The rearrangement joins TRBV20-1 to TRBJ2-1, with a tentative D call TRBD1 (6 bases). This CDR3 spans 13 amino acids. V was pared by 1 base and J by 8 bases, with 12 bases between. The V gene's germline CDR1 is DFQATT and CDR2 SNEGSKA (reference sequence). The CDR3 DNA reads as TGCAGTGCTAGAGCATCAGGGGCTGATGAGCAGTTCTTC. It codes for CSARASGADEQFF.

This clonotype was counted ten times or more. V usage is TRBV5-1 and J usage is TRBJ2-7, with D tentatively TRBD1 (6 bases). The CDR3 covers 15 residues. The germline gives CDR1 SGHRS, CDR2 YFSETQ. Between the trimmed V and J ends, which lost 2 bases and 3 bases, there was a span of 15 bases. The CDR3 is CASSLSVPGDYEQYF. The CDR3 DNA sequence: TGCGCCAGCAGCTTATCCGTCCCAGGGGACTACGAGCAGTACTTC.

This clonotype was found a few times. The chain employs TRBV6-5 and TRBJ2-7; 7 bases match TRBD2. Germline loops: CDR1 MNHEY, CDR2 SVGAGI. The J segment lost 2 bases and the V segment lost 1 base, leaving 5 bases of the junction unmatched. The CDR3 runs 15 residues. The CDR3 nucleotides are TGTGCCAGCAGTTACTACGCTAGCGGCGCCTACGAGCAGTACTTC. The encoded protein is CASSYYASGAYEQYF.